A single sample gave rise to the 7 T cell receptor beta chains below, sequenced in a study of OX40 agonist ivuxolimab in advanced cancers. Sequenced by immunoSEQ multiplex PCR; TCRdb stores in-frame clones only, minus some. The sample shows fewer than 90,000 clones, around 90% of them seen only once. Sequences were derived from CD4+ or CD8+ T cells sorted from blood, sampled in a trial of the OX40 agonist ivuxolimab. Every receptor here comes from an adult with an advanced solid tumor such as melanoma, head and neck, liver or kidney cancer.

This clone was picked up a small number of times. The chain couples TRBV19 to TRBJ2-6; 7 bases fit TRBD2. Unmatched junction bases numbered 11, after V lost 3 bases and J lost 3 bases. Germline values: CDR1 LNHDA, CDR2 SQIVND (reference sequence). This CDR3 region has 18 residues. This CDR3 reads CASSMSGIRGRGANVLTF. The DNA of the CDR3 is TGTGCCAGTAGTATGAGCGGGATCCGCGGCCGTGGGGCCAACGTCCTGACTTTC. Filled out from reference TRBV19 and TRBJ2-6, the complete variable domain reads DGGITQSPKYLFRKEGQNVTLSCEQNLNHDAMYWYRQDPGQGLRLIYYSQIVNDFQKGDIAEGYSVSREKKESFPLTVTSAQKNPTAFYLCASSMSGIRGRGANVLTFGAGSRLTVL.

The J gene is TRBJ2-7, the V gene TRBV4-3; 12 bases are a match to TRBD1. CDR1 and CDR2 (germline): LGHNA, YSLEER. The CDR3 is made up of 16 amino acids. V lost 2 bases and J lost 2; bases outside the gene matches: 4. CDR3 amino acids: CASSQQGQGAPYEQYF. The CDR3 region has the DNA TGCGCCAGCAGCCAACAGGGACAGGGGGCCCCCTACGAGCAGTACTTC.

The chain links TRBV7-2 to TRBJ2-1; D is unresolved. Germline loops: CDR1 SGHTA, CDR2 FQGNSA. The CDR3 covers 12 residues. The V end lost 1 base, the J end lost 10 bases, and 8 bases lay between the germline ends. CDR3 amino acids: CASSLVRAEQFF. For the CDR3, the DNA is TGTGCCAGCAGCTTAGTACGGGCGGAGCAGTTCTTC. The complete variable domain, with remaining parts taken from reference TRBV7-2 and TRBJ2-1, reads GAGVSQSPSNKVTEKGKDVELRCDPISGHTALYWYRQSLGQGLEFLIYFQGNSAPDKSGLPSDRFSAERTGGSVSTLTIQRTQQEDSAVYLCASSLVRAEQFFGPGTRLTVL.

The V call is TRBV18, the J call TRBJ2-1; no reliable D call. With 3 bases removed from V and 4 bases from J, the gap between germline ends came to 4 bases. Germline loops: CDR1 KGHSH, CDR2 LQKENI. The CDR3 contains 12 residues. The DNA of the CDR3 is TGTGCCAGCTCACCGGAGTACAATGAGCAGTTCTTC. This encodes CASSPEYNEQFF.

The rearrangement links TRBV20-1 to TRBJ2-3, with D perhaps TRBD1 or TRBD2 (5 bases each). The V gene lost 7 bases and the J gene lost 3 bases, with 8 bases spanning the gap. CDR3 length equals 11 residues. CDR1 is DFQATT and CDR2 is SNEGSKA in the germline V gene (reference sequence). In nucleotides, the CDR3 is TGCAGTGAGGGGAGTACAGATACGCAGTATTTT. Its translation: CSEGSTDTQYF.

V and J are TRBV7-3 and TRBJ1-1, with D unresolved. Deletions cut 1 base from V and 0 bases from J, with 9 bases between. The CDR3 is made up of 15 amino acids. Germline assignment: CDR1 SGHTA and CDR2 FQGTGA. The CDR3 loop is CASSLNANMNTEAFF. CDR3 coding DNA: TGTGCCAGCAGCTTAAACGCGAACATGAACACTGAAGCTTTCTTT.

This rearrangement joins TRBV11-3 to TRBJ2-1; maybe TRBD1 (6 bases). This CDR3 is 13 amino acids long. Deletions cut 1 base from V and 6 bases from J, with 7 bases between. Germline CDR1 and CDR2: SGHNT and YENEEA. The CDR3 reads CASSLGGGNEQFF. CDR3 bases: TGTGCCAGCAGCTTAGGAGGGGGCAATGAGCAGTTCTTC.